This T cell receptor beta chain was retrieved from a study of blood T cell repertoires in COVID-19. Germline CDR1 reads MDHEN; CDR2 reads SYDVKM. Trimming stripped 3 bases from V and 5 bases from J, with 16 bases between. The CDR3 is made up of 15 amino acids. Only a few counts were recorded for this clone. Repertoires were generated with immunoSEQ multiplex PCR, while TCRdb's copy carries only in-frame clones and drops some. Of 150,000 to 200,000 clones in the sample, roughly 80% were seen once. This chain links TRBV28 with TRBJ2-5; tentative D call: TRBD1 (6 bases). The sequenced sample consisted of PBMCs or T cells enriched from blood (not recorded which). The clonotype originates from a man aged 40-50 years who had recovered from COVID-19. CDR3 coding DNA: TGTGCCAGCAGTTTTATCACAGGGTTTGCTGAGACCCAGTACTTC. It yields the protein CASSFITGFAETQYF.